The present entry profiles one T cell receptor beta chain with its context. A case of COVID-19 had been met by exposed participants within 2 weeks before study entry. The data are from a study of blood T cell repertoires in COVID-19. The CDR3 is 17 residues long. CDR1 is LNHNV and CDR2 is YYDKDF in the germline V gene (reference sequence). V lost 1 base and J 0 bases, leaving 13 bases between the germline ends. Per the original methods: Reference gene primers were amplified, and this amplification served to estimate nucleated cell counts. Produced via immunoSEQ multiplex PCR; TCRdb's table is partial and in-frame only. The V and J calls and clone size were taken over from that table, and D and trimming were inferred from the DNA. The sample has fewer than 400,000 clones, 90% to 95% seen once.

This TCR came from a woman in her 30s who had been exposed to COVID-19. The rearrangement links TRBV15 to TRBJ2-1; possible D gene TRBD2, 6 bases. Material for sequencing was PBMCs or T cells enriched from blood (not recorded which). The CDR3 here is CATSRAWGVSSYNEQFF. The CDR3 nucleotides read TGTGCCACCAGCAGAGCATGGGGGGTCAGCTCCTACAATGAGCAGTTCTTC.